The table lists the clone carrying this T cell receptor beta chain with a count of one. The data belong to a study of blood T cell repertoires in COVID-19. Study as a whole: Sites across the United States, Italy and Spain contributed samples from acute and convalescent COVID-19.

Germline CDR1 reads LGHNT; CDR2 reads FRNRAP. V lost 7 bases to trimming and J lost 7 bases, with 17 bases between them. The CDR3 loop spans 14 amino acids. Sequencing used immunoSEQ multiplex PCR; TCRdb keeps in-frame clones, though not all of them. The top ten hold around a sixth of the sample, which has around 200,000 clones, about 85% seen once. The sequence derives from a man between 35 and 55 years old who had recovered from COVID-19. The chain carries TRBV12-5 and TRBJ1-5; a weak D match, TRBD1 (5 bases). Sequencing was carried out using PBMCs or T cells enriched from blood (not recorded which). The CDR3: CASDKGQGGQPQHF. The CDR3 region has the DNA TGTGCTAGTGACAAGGGGCAGGGAGGACAGCCCCAGCATTTT.